This T cell receptor beta chain is from a study of blood T cell repertoires in COVID-19. Study overall: Donors in the United States, Italy and Spain gave samples during acute or convalescent COVID-19.

Only a few counts were recorded for this clone. Produced via immunoSEQ multiplex PCR; TCRdb's table is partial and in-frame only. The sample lists over 250,000 clones, roughly 87% occurring once. Enrollees, about 18 to 95 years old, lived in about two dozen US areas. Recovery meant two consecutive negative NP/OP PCR tests, professional clearance, or resolved symptoms. The receptor was isolated from a woman in her late teens or twenties who had recovered from COVID-19. The sample was PBMCs or T cells enriched from blood (not recorded which).

The chain's CDR3 is CATSETGSPTVGYTF. DNA of the CDR3: TGTGCCACCAGTGAGACAGGAAGTCCGACTGTTGGCTACACCTTC. The chain combines TRBV24-1 with TRBJ1-2, with D tentatively TRBD1 (6 bases). V was pared by 4 bases and J by 7 bases, with 18 bases between. CDR1 KGHDR and CDR2 SFDVKD come from the germline V gene. This CDR3 is 15 amino acids long.